This T cell receptor (beta chain) was sequenced in a study of blood T cell repertoires in COVID-19. Study at large: Some COVID-19 samples were acute and others convalescent; all came from the United States, Italy and Spain. T cells, B-cell-depleted T cells, or PBMCs supplied cDNA or gDNA.

The authors' processing: The assay estimated nucleated cells by amplifying reference gene primers. The assay was immunoSEQ multiplex PCR, and TCRdb's table has in-frame clones only and misses some. For V, J and clone size, that table is used; D and trimming come from the DNA. The sample carries about 95,000 clones, under 90% recorded once. With 0 bases removed from V and 1 base from J, the gap between germline ends came to 15 bases. Germline CDR1 reads SGHRS; CDR2 reads YFSETQ. The CDR3 runs to 17 residues. The material sequenced was peripheral blood. The receptor was derived from a human donor in a cohort sampled during active COVID-19. The chain recombines TRBV5-1 with TRBJ2-3; tentative D call: TRBD1 (5 bases). DNA for the CDR3: TGCGCCAGCAGCTTGGGAAGGGGCCCTTCCCGCACAGATACGCAGTATTTT. It is translated as CASSLGRGPSRTDTQYF.